This T cell receptor beta chain was identified in a study of blood T cell repertoires in COVID-19. Overall study: Samples taken during acute and convalescent COVID-19 were collected in the United States, Italy and Spain.

The germline V and J ends were trimmed by 7 bases and 0 bases, with 21 bases remaining between them. Germline V CDR1 and CDR2: MNHEY, SMNVEV (reference sequence). CDR3 length: 17 amino acids. This clone was picked up one time. Profiled with immunoSEQ multiplex PCR; TCRdb holds only in-frame clones, not every one. The data contain roughly 300,000 clones, 70% to 90% of them seen just once; the ten biggest clones take up 6.4%. The chain is built from TRBV27 and TRBJ1-2, with TRBD1 as a possible D gene (5 bases). Material: peripheral blood. This receptor was identified in a man between 18 and 35 years old who had recovered from COVID-19. The DNA for the CDR3 is TGTGCCAGCACCAAAGAGGTTTCCCAGGACACTAACTATGGCTACACCTTC. Its translation is CASTKEVSQDTNYGYTF.